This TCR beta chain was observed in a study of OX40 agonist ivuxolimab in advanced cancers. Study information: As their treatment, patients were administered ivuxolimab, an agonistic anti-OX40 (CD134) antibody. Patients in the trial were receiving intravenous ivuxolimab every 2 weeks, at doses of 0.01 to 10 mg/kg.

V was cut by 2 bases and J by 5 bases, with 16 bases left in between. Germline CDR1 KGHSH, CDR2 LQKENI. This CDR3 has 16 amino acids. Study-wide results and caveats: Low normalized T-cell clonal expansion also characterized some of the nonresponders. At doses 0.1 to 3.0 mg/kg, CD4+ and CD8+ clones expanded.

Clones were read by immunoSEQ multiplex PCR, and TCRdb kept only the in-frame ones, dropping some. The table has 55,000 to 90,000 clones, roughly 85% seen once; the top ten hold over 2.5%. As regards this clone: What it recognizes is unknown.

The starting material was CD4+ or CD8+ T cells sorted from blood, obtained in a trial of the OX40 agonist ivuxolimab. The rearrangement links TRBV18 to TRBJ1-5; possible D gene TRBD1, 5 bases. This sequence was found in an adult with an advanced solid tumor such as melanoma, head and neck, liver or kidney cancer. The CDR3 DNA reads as TGTGCCAGCTCACCAGGGGGAAGCGGGGGGGATCAGCCCCAGCATTTT. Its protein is CASSPGGSGGDQPQHF.